The clone carrying this TCR beta chain was counted at least ten times. The antigen is unknown. Germline loops: CDR1 LNHNV, CDR2 YYDKDF (reference sequence). The V segment lost 5 bases and the J segment 7 bases; nucleotides outside the gene matches: 9. The CDR3 loop spans 15 amino acids. The data derive from a study of T cells in Graves' hyperthyroidism and ophthalmopathy. RNA transcripts were the template for amplifying TCR beta CDR3 regions. The TCR CDR3 was amplified in a first-round RT-PCR using the HTBI primer set. TCRdb itself ran the multiplex PCR reads through MiXCR, one entry per CDR3 protein. The table records 450,000 to 700,000 distinct CDR3 sequences, just over 45% of them present only once. General study points: Ophthalmopathy was distinguished from stable hyperthyroidism by 13 V-J signatures.

The patients, who ranged from 18 to 65 in age, presented with newly diagnosed hyperthyroidism lasting under 2 months. It was uncontrolled infection, other autoimmune disease, pregnancy or lactation that excluded patients. Diagnosis relied on clinical symptoms, serum thyroxine and TRAb, thyroid ultrasound and orbital computed tomography. This receptor was taken from a young woman with Graves' hyperthyroidism. Sequencing was done on a sample of peripheral blood or thyroid tissue (not recorded which). The chain has TRBV15 and TRBJ2-2; 8 nucleotides agree with TRBD2. Here the CDR3 reads CATSHQSGGDGELFF. CDR3 nucleotides: TGTGCCACCAGCCATCAGTCCGGGGGGGACGGGGAGCTGTTTTTT.